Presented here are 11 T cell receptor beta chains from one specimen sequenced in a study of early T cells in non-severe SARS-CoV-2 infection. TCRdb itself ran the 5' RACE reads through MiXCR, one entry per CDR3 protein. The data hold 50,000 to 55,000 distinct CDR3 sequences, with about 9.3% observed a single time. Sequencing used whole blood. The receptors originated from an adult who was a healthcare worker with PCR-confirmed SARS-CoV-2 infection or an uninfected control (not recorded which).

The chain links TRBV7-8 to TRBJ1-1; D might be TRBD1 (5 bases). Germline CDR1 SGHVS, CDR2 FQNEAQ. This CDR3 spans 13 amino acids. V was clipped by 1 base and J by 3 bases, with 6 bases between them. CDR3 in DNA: TGTGCCAGCAGCTTAGAACAGGACACTGAAGCTTTCTTT. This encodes CASSLEQDTEAFF.

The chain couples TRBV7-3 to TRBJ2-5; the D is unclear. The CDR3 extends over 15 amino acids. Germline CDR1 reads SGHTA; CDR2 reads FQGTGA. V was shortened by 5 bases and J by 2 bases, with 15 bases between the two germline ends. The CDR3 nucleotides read TGTGCCAGCAGCCCCGCCCCCTCGGAGCAAGAGACCCAGTACTTC. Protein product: CASSPAPSEQETQYF.

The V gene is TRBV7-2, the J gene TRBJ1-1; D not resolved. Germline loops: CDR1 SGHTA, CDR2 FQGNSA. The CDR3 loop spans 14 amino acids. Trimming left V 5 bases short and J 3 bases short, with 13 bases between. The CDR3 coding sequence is TGTGCCAGCAGCAAGGACCCGATATACACTGAAGCTTTCTTT. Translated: CASSKDPIYTEAFF.

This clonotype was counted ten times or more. The CDR3 sequence: CASSLRYEQYF. The DNA of the CDR3 is TGTGCCAGCAGTCTGAGATACGAGCAGTACTTC. This sequence joins TRBV28 and TRBJ2-7; D is unresolved. Trimming stripped 5 bases from V and 4 bases from J, with 6 bases between. CDR3 length: 11 amino acids. The V gene's germline CDR1 is MDHEN and CDR2 SYDVKM.

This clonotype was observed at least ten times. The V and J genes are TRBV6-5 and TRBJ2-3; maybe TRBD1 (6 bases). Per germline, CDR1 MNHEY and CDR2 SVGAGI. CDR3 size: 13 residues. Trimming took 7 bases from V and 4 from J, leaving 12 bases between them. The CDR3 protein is CASKAGGADTQYF. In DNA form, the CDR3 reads TGTGCCAGCAAAGCTGGGGGCGCAGATACGCAGTATTTT.

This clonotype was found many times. The CDR3 here is CASTLRRGTDTQYF. DNA of the CDR3: TGTGCCAGCACCCTGCGGCGGGGCACAGATACGCAGTATTTT. V usage is TRBV7-2 and J usage is TRBJ2-3, with D perhaps matching TRBD2 (5 bases). The V end lost 7 bases, the J end lost 1 base, and 12 bases lay between the germline ends. Germline CDR1 and CDR2: SGHTA and FQGNSA. The CDR3 sequence is 14 residues long.

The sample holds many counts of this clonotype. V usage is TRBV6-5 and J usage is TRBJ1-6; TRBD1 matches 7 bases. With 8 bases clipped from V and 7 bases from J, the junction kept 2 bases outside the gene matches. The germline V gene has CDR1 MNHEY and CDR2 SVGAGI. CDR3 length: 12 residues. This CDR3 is CASGQENSPLHF. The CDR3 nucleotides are TGTGCCAGCGGACAGGAAAATTCACCCCTCCACTTT.

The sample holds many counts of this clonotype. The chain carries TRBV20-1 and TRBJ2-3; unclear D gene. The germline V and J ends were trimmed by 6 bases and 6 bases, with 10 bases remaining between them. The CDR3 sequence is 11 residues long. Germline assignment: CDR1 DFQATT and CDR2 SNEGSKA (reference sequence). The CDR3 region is CSATAGDTQYF. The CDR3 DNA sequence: TGCAGTGCCACAGCTGGGGATACGCAGTATTTT.

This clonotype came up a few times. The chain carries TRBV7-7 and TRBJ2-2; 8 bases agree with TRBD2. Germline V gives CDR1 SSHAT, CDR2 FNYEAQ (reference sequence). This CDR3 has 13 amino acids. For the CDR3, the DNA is TGTGCTAGCGGGATGGCGAAGGGAGGGGAGCTGTTTTTT. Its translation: CASGMAKGGELFF.

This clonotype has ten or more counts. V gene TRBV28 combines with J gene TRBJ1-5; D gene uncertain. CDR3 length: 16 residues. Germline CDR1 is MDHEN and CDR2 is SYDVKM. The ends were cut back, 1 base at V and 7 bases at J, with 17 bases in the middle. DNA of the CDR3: TGTGCCAGCAGTTTATCACAGCTTTTAAACGGGCAGCCCCAGCATTTT. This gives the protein CASSLSQLLNGQPQHF.

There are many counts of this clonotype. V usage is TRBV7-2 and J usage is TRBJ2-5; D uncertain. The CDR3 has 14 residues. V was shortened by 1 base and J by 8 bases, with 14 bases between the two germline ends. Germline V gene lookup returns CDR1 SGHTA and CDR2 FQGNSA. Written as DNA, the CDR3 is TGTGCCAGCAGCTTAGGCGATAGGAAGAATACCCAGTACTTC. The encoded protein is CASSLGDRKNTQYF.